The entry below describes one T cell receptor (beta chain). The data were obtained in a study of cytomegalovirus exposure and HLA in healthy donors. With 60 Vbeta and 13 Jbeta primers, the PCR was carried out. Produced via immunoSEQ multiplex PCR; TCRdb's table is partial and in-frame only. In all, the sample yields some 70,000 clones. The CDR3 sequence is 14 residues long. Trimming at V came to 5 bases and at J to 10 bases, leaving 6 bases not matched to a gene. Germline V gene sequence: CDR1 ENHRY, CDR2 SYGVKD. The clonotype was recovered from a man in his forties or fifties in good health and CMV-seronegative. V and J are TRBV10-3 and TRBJ1-6; 9 bases are a match to TRBD1. Sequencing was done on a sample of PBMCs. The DNA of the CDR3 is TGTGCCATCAGTCAGGGACAGGGCCAATCACCCCTCCACTTT. Its translation is CAISQGQGQSPLHF.